Listed here is a single TCR beta chain. This specimen belongs to a study of PD-L1 blockade in urothelial cancer. Generated by immunoSEQ multiplex PCR, the TCRdb table keeps only in-frame clones and is missing some. The sample holds 80,000 to 90,000 clones, over 65% seen once. Time point meaning: pretreatment peripheral blood. Metastatic or locally advanced urothelial carcinoma was present in the patients. Germline V lookup: CDR1 MGHRA, CDR2 YSYEKL. The CDR3 sequence is 14 residues long. J gave up 5 bases and V 1 base, and 1 base lay outside the gene matches. This receptor was identified in a man aged 60 to 75 with urothelial cancer. The chain carries TRBV4-1 and TRBJ2-5, with 10 bases that match TRBD2. The sequencing here drew on PBMCs, taken around atezolizumab (anti-PD-L1) treatment. The CDR3 protein is CASSQGTSGETQYF. In DNA form, the CDR3 reads TGCGCCAGCAGCCAAGGGACTAGCGGCGAGACCCAGTACTTC.